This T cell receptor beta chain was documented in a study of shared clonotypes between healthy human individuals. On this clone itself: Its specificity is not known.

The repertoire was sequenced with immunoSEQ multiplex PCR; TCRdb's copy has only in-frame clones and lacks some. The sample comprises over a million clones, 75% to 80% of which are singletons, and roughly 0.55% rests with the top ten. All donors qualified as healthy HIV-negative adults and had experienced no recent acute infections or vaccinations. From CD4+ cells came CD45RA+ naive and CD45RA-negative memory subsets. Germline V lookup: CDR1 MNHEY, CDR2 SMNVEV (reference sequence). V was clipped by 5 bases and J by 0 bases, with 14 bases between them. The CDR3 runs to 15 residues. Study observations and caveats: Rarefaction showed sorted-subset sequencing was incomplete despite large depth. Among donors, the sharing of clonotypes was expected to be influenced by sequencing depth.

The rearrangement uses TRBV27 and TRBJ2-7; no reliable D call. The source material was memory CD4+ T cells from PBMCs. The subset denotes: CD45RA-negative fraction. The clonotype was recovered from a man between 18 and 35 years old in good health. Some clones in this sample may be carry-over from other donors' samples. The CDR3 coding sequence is TGTGCCAGCAGTCCCAGCGTGGGGTTCTCCTACGAGCAGTACTTC. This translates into CASSPSVGFSYEQYF.